This T cell receptor (beta chain) came from a study of cytomegalovirus exposure and HLA in healthy donors. Overall study findings and caveats: As immune exposure information, only CMV serostatus was available. A later analysis revealed that TCR association rates differed between HLA loci, peaking at DRB1 and bottoming out at HLA-C.

Vbeta (60) and Jbeta (13) primers were used in the PCR. Method: immunoSEQ multiplex PCR; TCRdb's copy keeps in-frame clones and lacks some. In the table there are some 100,000 clones, approximately 89% of which are singletons. About this clone: The antigen is undetermined.

The CDR3 is made up of 14 amino acids. The V and J genes are TRBV21-1 and TRBJ1-2; the table gives TRBD1 as D, unverified against the DNA. TRBV21-1 is termed a pseudogene. Material for sequencing was PBMCs. The receptor comes from a man aged 25-45 years in good health and CMV-seronegative. The chain's CDR3 is CASRTGFANYGYTF. The CDR3 DNA sequence: TGTGCCAGCAGAACAGGGTTTGCCAACTATGGCTACACCTTC.